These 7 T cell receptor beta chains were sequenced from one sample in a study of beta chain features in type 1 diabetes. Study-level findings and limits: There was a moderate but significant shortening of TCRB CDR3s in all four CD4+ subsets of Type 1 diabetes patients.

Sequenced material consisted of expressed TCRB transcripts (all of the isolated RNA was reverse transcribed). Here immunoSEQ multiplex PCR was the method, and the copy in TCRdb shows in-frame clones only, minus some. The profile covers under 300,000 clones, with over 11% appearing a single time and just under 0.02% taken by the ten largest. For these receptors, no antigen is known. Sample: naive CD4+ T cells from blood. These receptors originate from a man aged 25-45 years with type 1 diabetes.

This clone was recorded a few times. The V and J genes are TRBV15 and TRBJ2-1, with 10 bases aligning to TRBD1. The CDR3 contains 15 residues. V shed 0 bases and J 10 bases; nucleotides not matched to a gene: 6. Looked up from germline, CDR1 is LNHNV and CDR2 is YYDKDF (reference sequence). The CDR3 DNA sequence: TGTGCCACCAGCAGAGAGGGGACAGGGGTCGGGGAGCAGTTCTTC. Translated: CATSREGTGVGEQFF.

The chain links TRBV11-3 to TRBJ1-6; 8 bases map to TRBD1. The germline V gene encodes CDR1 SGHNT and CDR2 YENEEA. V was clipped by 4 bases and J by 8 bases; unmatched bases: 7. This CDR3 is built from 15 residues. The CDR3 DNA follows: TGTGCCAGCAGCTCGCAGGGGGCTGCGGATTCACCCCTCCACTTT. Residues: CASSSQGAADSPLHF.

In nucleotides, the CDR3 is TGTGCCAGCTCACTCGACGTACAGGGACATGAAGCTTTCTTT. Encoded protein: CASSLDVQGHEAFF. The V gene is TRBV18, the J gene TRBJ1-1; maybe TRBD1 (6 bases). From germline, CDR1 is KGHSH and CDR2 LQKENI. The CDR3 covers 14 residues. V lost 4 bases and J 7 bases, leaving 16 bases between the germline ends.

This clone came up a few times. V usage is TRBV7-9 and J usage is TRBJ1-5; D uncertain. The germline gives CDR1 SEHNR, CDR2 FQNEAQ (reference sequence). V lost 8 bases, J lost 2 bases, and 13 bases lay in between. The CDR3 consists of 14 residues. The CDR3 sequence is CASGGPGGNQPQHF. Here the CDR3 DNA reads TGTGCCAGCGGCGGGCCGGGCGGCAATCAGCCCCAGCATTTT.

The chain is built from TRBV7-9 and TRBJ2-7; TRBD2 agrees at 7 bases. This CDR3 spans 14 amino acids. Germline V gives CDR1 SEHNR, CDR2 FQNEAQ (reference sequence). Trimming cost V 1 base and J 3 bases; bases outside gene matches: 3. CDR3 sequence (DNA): TGTGCCAGCAGCTTAGGACCTAGCGGCTACGAGCAGTACTTC. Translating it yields CASSLGPSGYEQYF.

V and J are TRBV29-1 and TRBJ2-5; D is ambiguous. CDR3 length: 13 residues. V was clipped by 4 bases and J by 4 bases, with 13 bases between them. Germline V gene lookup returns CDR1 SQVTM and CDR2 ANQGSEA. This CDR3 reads CSVVSFPGETQYF. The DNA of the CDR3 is TGCAGCGTTGTTTCCTTTCCCGGAGAGACCCAGTACTTC.

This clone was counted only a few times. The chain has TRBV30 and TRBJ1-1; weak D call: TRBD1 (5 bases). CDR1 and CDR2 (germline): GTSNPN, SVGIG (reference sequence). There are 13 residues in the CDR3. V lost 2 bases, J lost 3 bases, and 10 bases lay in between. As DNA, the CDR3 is TGTGCCTGGAGTCCGACAGCTCACACTGAAGCTTTCTTT. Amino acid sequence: CAWSPTAHTEAFF.